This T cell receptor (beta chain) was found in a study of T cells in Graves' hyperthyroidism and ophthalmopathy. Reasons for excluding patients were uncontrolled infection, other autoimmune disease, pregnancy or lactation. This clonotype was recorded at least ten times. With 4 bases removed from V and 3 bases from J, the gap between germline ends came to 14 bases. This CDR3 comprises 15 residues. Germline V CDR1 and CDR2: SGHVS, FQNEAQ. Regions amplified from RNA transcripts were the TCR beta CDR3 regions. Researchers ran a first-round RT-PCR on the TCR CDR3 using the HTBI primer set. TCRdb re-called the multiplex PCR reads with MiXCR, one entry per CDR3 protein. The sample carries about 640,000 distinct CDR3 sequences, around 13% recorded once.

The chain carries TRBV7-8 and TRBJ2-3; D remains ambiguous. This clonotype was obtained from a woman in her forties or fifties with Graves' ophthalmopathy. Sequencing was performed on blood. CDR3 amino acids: CASSSHHLTTDTQYF. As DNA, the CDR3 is TGTGCCAGCAGCTCCCATCACTTAACTACAGATACGCAGTATTTT.